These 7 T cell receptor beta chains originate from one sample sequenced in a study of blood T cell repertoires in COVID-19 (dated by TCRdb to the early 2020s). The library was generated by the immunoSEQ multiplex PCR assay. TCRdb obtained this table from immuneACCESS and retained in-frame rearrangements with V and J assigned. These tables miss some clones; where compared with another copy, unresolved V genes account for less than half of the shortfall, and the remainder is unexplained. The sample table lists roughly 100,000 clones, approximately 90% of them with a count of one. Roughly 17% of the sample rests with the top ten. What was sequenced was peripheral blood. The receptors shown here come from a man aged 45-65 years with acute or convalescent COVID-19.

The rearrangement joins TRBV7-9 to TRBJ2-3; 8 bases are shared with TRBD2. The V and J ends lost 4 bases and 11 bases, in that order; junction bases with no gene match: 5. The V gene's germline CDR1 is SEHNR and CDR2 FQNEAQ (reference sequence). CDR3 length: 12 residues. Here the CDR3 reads CASSSTSAGQYF. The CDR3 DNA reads TGTGCCAGCAGCTCGACTAGCGCGGGGCAGTATTTT.

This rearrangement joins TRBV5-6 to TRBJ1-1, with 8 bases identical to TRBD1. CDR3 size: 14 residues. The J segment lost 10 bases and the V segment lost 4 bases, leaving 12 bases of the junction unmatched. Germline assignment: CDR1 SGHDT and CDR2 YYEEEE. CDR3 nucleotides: TGTGCCAGCAGCAGCGACAGGGGACTATTCGGAGCTTTCTTT. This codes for CASSSDRGLFGAFF.

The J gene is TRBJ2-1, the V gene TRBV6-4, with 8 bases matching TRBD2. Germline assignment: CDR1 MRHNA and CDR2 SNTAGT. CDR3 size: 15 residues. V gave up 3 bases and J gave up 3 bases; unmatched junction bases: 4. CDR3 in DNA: TGTGCCAGCAGTGAGGAGCGGGGGTTCTACAATGAGCAGTTCTTC. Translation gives CASSEERGFYNEQFF.

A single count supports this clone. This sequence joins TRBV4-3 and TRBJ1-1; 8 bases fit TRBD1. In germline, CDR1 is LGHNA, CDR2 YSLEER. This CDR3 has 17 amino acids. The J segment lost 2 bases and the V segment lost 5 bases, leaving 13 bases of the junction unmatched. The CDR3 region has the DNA TGCGCCAGCAGCTATGTCAGGGGGCGAGGTGGAAACACTGAAGCTTTCTTT. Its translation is CASSYVRGRGGNTEAFF.

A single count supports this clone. The DNA for the CDR3 is TGTGCCAGCAGCTTAAGACTAGCGGGGGCTGGACGCACAGATACGCAGTATTTT. Its protein is CASSLRLAGAGRTDTQYF. The chain combines TRBV13 with TRBJ2-3; 12 bases line up with TRBD2. The CDR3 length is 18 residues. The ends lost 2 bases at V and 1 base at J; junction bases unmatched: 7. CDR1 PRHDT and CDR2 FYEKMQ come from the germline V gene (reference sequence). Full variable domain (missing parts from reference TRBV13 and TRBJ2-3): AAGVIQSPRHLIKEKRETATLKCYPIPRHDTVYWYQQGPGQDPQFLISFYEKMQSDKGSIPDRFSAQQFSDYHSELNMSSLELGDSALYFCASSLRLAGAGRTDTQYFGPGTRLTVL.

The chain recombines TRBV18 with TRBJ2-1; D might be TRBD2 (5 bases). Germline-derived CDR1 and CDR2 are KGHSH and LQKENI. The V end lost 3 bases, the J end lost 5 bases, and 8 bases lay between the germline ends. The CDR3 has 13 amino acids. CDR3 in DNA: TGTGCCAGCTCACCGAGGGCGAACAATGAGCAGTTCTTC. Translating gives CASSPRANNEQFF.

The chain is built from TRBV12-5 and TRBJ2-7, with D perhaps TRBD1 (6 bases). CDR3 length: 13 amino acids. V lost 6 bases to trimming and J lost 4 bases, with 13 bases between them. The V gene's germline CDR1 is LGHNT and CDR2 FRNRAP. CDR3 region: CASGSGHLYEQYF. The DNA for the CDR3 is TGTGCTAGTGGGTCGGGACACTTATACGAGCAGTACTTC. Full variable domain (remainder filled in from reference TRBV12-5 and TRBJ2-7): DARVTQTPRHKVTEMGQEVTMRCQPILGHNTVFWYRQTMMQGLELLAYFRNRAPLDDSGMPKDRFSAEMPDATLATLKIQPSEPRDSAVYFCASGSGHLYEQYFGPGTRLTVT.